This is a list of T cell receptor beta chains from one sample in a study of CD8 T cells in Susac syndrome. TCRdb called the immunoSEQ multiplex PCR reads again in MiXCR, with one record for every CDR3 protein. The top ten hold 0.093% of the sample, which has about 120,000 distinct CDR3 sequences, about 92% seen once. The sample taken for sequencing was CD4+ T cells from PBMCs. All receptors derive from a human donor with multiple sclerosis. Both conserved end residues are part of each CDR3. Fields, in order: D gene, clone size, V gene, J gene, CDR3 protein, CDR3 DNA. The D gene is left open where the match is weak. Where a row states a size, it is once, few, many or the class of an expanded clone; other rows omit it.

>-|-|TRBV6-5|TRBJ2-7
CASSYSNGEQYF
TGTGCCAGCAGTTACTCGAACGGCGAGCAGTACTTC
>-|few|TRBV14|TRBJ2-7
CASSPGPREQYF
TGTGCCAGCAGCCCCGGGCCCCGCGAGCAGTACTTC
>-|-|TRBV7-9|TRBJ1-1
CASGESGVNTEAFF
TGTGCCAGCGGCGAATCCGGAGTGAACACTGAAGCTTTCTTT
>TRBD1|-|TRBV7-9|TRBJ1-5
CASSWTGDQPQHF
TGTGCCAGCAGTTGGACAGGGGATCAGCCCCAGCATTTT
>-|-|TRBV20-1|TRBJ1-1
CSARGSSTEAFF
TGCAGTGCTAGAGGCAGCAGCACTGAAGCTTTCTTT
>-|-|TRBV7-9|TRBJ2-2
CASGQSLIPGELFF
TGTGCCAGCGGACAGAGCCTCATTCCCGGGGAGCTGTTTTTT
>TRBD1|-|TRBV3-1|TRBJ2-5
CASSQTGTGEETQYF
TGTGCCAGCAGCCAGACCGGGACAGGAGAAGAGACCCAGTACTTC
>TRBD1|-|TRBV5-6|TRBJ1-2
CATGTGRFRGYTF
TGTGCCACGGGGACAGGGAGGTTTCGTGGCTACACCTTC
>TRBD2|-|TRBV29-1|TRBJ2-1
CSGTSGNQQFF
TGCAGCGGGACTAGCGGGAATCAGCAGTTCTTC
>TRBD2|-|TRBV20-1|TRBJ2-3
CSVSGATQYF
TGCAGTGTAAGCGGGGCTACGCAGTATTTT
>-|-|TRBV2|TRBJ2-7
CASNGVFSYEQYF
TGTGCCAGCAACGGCGTCTTCTCCTACGAGCAGTACTTC
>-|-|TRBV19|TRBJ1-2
CASSMDDTYGYTF
TGTGCCAGTAGTATGGATGATACCTATGGCTACACCTTC
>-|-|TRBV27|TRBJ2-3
CASTRSGTDTQYF
TGTGCCAGCACCCGATCAGGCACAGATACGCAGTATTTT
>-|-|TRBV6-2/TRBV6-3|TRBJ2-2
CASSYSWASGKGAGELFF
TGTGCCAGCAGTTACTCATGGGCCAGTGGCAAGGGGGCCGGGGAGCTGTTTTTT
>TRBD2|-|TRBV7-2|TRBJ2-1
CASSLGERGVEQFF
TGTGCCAGCAGCTTAGGGGAGCGGGGGGTGGAGCAGTTCTTC
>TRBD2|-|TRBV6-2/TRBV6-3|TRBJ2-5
CASSWSGGASETQYF
TGTGCCAGCAGCTGGAGCGGGGGGGCCTCGGAGACCCAGTACTTC
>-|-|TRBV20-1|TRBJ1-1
CSARVGAVDTEAFF
TGCAGTGCTAGAGTAGGGGCAGTGGACACTGAAGCTTTCTTT
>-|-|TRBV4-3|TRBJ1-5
CASSQDIGGRQLIQPQHF
TGCGCCAGCAGCCAAGATATAGGCGGGCGGCAGCTAATCCAGCCCCAGCATTTT
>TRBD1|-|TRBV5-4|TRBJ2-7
CASSLPGTGIEQYF
TGTGCCAGCAGCTTGCCCGGGACAGGGATCGAGCAGTACTTC
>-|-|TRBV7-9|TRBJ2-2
CASSPPPANTGELFF
TGTGCCAGCAGCCCACCCCCCGCTAACACCGGGGAGCTGTTTTTT
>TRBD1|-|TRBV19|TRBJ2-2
CARNEGAGTGELFF
TGTGCCAGAAATGAGGGGGCGGGCACCGGGGAGCTGTTTTTT
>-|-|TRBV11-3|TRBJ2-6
CASTGNSVDSGANVLTF
TGTGCCAGCACGGGGAATAGTGTCGACTCTGGGGCCAACGTCCTGACTTTC
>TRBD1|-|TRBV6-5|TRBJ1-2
CASSYGTGASGVYGYTF
TGTGCCAGCAGTTACGGGACAGGGGCGTCGGGGGTCTATGGCTACACCTTC
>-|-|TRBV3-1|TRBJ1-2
CASSPREGHGYTF
TGTGCCAGCAGCCCTAGGGAGGGCCATGGCTACACCTTC
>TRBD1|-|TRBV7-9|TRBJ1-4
CASSIRTGDEKLFF
TGTGCCAGCAGCATAAGGACAGGGGATGAAAAACTGTTTTTT
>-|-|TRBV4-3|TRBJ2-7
CASSQETGPSYEQYF
TGCGCCAGCAGCCAAGAGACGGGGCCCTCCTACGAGCAGTACTTC
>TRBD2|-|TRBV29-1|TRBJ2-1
CSVAGTSPNEQFF
TGCAGCGTTGCGGGGACTAGTCCTAATGAGCAGTTCTTC
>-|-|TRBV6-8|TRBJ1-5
CASSLRRTPRLNQPQHF
TGTGCCAGCAGTCTCAGGCGGACACCGCGACTCAATCAGCCCCAGCATTTT
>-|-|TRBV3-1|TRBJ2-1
CASSQAAGAREQFF
TGTGCCAGCAGCCAAGCGGCAGGGGCGAGGGAGCAGTTCTTC
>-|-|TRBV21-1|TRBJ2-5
CASSNIPGLAWETQYF
TGTGCCAGCAGCAACATACCGGGACTAGCGTGGGAGACCCAGTACTTC
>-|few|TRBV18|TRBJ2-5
CASSRGGPQETQYF
TGTGCCAGCTCACGCGGAGGGCCTCAAGAGACCCAGTACTTC
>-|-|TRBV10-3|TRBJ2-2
CAISEGQPNTGELFF
TGTGCCATCAGTGAAGGACAGCCGAACACCGGGGAGCTGTTTTTT
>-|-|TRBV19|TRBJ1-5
CASSTQLLVNQPQHF
TGTGCCAGTAGTACCCAACTTTTGGTAAATCAGCCCCAGCATTTT
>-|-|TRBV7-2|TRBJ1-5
CASSLEGYQPQHF
TGTGCCAGCAGCTTAGAGGGGTATCAGCCCCAGCATTTT
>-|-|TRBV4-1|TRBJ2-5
CASSQGSVQETQYF
TGCGCCAGCAGCCAAGGGTCAGTTCAGGAGACCCAGTACTTC
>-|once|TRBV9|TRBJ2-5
CASSVEWGGETQYF
TGTGCCAGCAGCGTAGAGTGGGGCGGGGAGACCCAGTACTTC
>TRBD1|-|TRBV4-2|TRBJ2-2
CASSQENDRGLVTGELFF
TGTGCCAGCAGCCAAGAAAACGACAGGGGGCTTGTCACCGGGGAGCTGTTTTTT